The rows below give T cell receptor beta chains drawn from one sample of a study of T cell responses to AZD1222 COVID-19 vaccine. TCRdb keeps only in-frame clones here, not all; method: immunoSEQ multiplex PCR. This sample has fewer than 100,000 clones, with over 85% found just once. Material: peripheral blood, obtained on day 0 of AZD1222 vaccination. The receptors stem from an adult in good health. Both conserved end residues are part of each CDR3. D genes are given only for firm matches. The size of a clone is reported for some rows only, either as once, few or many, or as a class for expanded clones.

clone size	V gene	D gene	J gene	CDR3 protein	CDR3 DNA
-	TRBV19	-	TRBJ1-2	CASCAWGTGGASNYGYTF	TGTGCCAGTTGTGCCTGGGGGACCGGGGGAGCGTCTAACTATGGCTACACCTTC
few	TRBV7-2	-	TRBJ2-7	CASSLARESSYEQYF	TGTGCCAGCAGCTTAGCCCGGGAGTCATCCTACGAGCAGTACTTC
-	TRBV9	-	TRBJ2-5	CASSVSGQETQYF	TGTGCCAGCAGCGTATCCGGTCAAGAGACCCAGTACTTC
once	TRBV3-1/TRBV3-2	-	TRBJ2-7	CASSRSHLRGAGSYEQYF	TGTGCCAGCAGCCGATCCCATCTCCGTGGGGCAGGATCCTACGAGCAGTACTTC
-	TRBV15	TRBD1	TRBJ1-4	CATSSLDRLNEKLFF	TGTGCCACCAGCAGCCTGGACAGGTTAAATGAAAAACTGTTTTTT
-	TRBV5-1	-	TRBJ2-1	CASSLVPGSHEQFF	TGCGCCAGCAGCTTGGTACCAGGGTCCCATGAGCAGTTCTTC
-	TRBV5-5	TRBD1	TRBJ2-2	CASSQLGGTGHTGELFF	TGTGCCAGCAGCCAATTAGGCGGGACAGGTCACACCGGGGAGCTGTTTTTT
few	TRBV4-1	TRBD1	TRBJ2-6	CASSQTSRDRVGANVLTF	TGCGCCAGCAGCCAAACGTCCCGGGACAGGGTTGGGGCCAACGTCCTGACTTTC
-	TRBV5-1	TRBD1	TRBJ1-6	CASSFGTENNSPLHF	TGCGCCAGCAGCTTCGGGACAGAAAATAATTCACCCCTCCACTTT
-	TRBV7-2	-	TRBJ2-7	CASSFFPGRDYEQYF	TGTGCCAGCAGCTTCTTTCCCGGCAGGGACTACGAGCAGTACTTC
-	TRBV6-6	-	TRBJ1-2	CASSQGQSAGYGYTF	TGTGCCAGCAGTCAAGGACAGAGTGCGGGTTATGGCTACACCTTC
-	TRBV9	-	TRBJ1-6	CASSVEGLYNSPLHF	TGTGCCAGCAGCGTAGAGGGACTGTATAATTCACCCCTCCACTTT
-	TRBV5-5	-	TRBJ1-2	CASRYRDNADYGYTF	TGTGCCAGCAGATACCGGGATAACGCCGACTATGGCTACACCTTC
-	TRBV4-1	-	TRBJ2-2	CASSQEGRGGELFF	TGCGCCAGCAGCCAAGAGGGGAGAGGCGGGGAGCTGTTTTTT
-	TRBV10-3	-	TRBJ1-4	CAISAGLQSSEKLFF	TGTGCCATCAGTGCGGGACTCCAGAGCAGTGAAAAACTGTTTTTT
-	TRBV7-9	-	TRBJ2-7	CASSARRLAYEQYF	TGTGCCAGCAGCGCCCGGCGACTAGCCTACGAGCAGTACTTC
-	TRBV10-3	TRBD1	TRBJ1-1	CAISAGQGSTEAFF	TGTGCCATCAGTGCGGGACAGGGGTCCACTGAAGCTTTCTTT